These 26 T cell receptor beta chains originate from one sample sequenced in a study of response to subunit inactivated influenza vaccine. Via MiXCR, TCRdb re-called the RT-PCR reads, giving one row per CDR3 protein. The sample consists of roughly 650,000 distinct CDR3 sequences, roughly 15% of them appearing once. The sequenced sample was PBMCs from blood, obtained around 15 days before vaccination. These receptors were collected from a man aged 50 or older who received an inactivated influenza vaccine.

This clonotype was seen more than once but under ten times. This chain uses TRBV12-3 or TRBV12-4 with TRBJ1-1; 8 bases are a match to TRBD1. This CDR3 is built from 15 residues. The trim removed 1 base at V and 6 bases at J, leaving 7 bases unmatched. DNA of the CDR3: TGTGCCAGCAGTTTAGATACGACAGGGGAGGCTGAAGCTTTCTTT. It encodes CASSLDTTGEAEAFF.

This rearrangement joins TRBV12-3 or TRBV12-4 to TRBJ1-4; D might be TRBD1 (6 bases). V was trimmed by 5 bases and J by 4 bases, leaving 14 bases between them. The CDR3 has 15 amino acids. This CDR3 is CASSGRDIYNEKLFF. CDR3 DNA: TGTGCCAGCAGTGGGAGGGACATTTATAATGAAAAACTGTTTTTT.

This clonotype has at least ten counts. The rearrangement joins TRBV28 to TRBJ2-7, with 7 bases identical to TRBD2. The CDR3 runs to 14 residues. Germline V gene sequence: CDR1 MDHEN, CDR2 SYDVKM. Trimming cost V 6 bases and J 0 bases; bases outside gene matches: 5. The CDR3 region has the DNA TGTGCCAGCAGGGCTAGCGGTCCCTCCTACGAGCAGTACTTC. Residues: CASRASGPSYEQYF.

The CDR3 loop reads CASSYRQANSPLHF. CDR3 nucleotide sequence: TGTGCCAGCAGTTACCGACAGGCAAATTCACCCCTCCACTTT. This chain uses TRBV6-5 with TRBJ1-6; TRBD1 might be the D (6 bases). Germline loops: CDR1 MNHEY, CDR2 SVGAGI. This CDR3 spans 14 amino acids. Trimming took off 2 bases at V and 7 bases at J, with 9 bases between the two ends.

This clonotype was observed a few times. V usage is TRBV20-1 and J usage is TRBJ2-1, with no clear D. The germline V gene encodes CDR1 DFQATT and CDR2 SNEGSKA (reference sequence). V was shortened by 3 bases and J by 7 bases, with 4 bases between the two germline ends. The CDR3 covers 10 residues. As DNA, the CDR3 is TGCAGTGCTAGGGAAAATGAGCAGTTCTTC. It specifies CSARENEQFF.

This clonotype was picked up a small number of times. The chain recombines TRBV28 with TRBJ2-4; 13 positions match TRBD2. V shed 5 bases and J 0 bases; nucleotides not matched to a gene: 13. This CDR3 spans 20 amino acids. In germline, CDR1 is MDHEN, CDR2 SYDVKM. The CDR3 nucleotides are TGTGCCAGCAGTCCATGGGGACTAGCGGGATCACAGGGAGCCAAAAACATTCAGTACTTC. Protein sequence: CASSPWGLAGSQGAKNIQYF.

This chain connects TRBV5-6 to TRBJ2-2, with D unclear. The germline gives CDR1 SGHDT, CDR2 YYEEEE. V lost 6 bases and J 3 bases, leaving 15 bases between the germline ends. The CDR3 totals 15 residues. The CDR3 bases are TGTGCCAGCATCCGATATGGGGTCGACACCGGGGAGCTGTTTTTT. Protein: CASIRYGVDTGELFF.

CDR3 protein: CSARRTGHGYTF. The CDR3 region has the DNA TGCAGTGCTAGAAGGACAGGACATGGCTACACCTTC. J is TRBJ1-2 and V is TRBV20-1, with TRBD1 matching 7 bases. The germline V gene has CDR1 DFQATT and CDR2 SNEGSKA (reference sequence). The length of the CDR3 is 12 residues. V shed 2 bases and J 6 bases; nucleotides not matched to a gene: 3.

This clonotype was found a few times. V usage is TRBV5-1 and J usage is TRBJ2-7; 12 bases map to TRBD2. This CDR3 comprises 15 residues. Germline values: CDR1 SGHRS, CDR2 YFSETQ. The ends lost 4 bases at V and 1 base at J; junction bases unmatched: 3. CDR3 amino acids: CASSRLAGESYEQYF. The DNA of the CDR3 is TGCGCCAGCAGCCGACTAGCGGGAGAGTCCTACGAGCAGTACTTC. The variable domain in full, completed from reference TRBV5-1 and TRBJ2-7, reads KAGVTQTPRYLIKTRGQQVTLSCSPISGHRSVSWYQQTPGQGLQFLFEYFSETQRNKGNFPGRFSGRQFSNSRSEMNVSTLELGDSALYLCASSRLAGESYEQYFGPGTRLTVT.

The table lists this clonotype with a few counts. Here the CDR3 DNA reads TGTGCCAGCAGCTTAGCAGTAGGAGGGCTCCACTACGAGCAGTACTTC. Its translation is CASSLAVGGLHYEQYF. The chain couples TRBV7-9 to TRBJ2-7; D perhaps matches TRBD2 (6 bases). Deletions cut 0 bases from V and 3 bases from J, with 15 bases between. Germline CDR1 SEHNR, CDR2 FQNEAQ (reference sequence). The CDR3 has 16 amino acids.

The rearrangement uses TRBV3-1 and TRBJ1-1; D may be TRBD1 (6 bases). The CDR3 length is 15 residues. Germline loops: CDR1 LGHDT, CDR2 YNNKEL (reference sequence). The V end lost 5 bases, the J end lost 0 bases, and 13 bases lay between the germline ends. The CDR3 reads CASSKWDNMNTEAFF. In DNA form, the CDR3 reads TGTGCCAGCAGCAAATGGGACAACATGAACACTGAAGCTTTCTTT.

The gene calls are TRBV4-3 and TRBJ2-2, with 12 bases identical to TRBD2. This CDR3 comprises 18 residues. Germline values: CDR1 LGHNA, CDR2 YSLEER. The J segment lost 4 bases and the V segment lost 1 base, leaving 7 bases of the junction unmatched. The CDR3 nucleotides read TGCGCCAGCAGCCAAGGGCTAGCGGGGGGGCTTACCACCGGGGAGCTGTTTTTT. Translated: CASSQGLAGGLTTGELFF.

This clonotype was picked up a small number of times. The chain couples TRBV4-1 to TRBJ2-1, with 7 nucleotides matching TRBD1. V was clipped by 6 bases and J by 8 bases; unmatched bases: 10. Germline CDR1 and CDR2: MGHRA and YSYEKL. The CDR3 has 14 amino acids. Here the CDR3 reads CASRRQGPDHEQFF. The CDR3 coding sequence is TGCGCCAGCAGAAGACAGGGCCCCGACCATGAGCAGTTCTTC.

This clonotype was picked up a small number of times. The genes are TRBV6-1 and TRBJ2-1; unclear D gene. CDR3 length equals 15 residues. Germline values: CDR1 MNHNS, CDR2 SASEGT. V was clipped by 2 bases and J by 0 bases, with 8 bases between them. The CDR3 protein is CASSEHLSSYNEQFF. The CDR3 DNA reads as TGTGCCAGCAGTGAACACCTGAGCTCCTACAATGAGCAGTTCTTC.

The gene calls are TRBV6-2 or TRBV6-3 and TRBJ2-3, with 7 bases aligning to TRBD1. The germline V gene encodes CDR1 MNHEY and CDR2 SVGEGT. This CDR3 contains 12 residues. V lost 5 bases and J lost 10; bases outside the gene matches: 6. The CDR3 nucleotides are TGTGCCAGCAGTATACAGGGGTCTTCGCAGTATTTT. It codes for CASSIQGSSQYF.

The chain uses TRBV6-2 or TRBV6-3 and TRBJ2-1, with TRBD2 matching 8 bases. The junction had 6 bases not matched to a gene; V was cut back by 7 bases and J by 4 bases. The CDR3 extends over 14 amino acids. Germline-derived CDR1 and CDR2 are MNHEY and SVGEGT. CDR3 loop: CASTRGVLYNEQFF. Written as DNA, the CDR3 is TGTGCCAGCACGCGGGGGGTCTTATACAATGAGCAGTTCTTC.

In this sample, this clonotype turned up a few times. Written as DNA, the CDR3 is TGTGCCAGCAGTCCGGAATGGGGGGCCAACGTCCTGACTTTC. This sequence encodes CASSPEWGANVLTF. This chain connects TRBV3-1 to TRBJ2-6; D ambiguous. The CDR3 extends over 14 amino acids. Trimming shortened V by 6 bases and J by 4 bases, and 10 bases separated the two germline ends. Germline assignment: CDR1 LGHDT and CDR2 YNNKEL (reference sequence).

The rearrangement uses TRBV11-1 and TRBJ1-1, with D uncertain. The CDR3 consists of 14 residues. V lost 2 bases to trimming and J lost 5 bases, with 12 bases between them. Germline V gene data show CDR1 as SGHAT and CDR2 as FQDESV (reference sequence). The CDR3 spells CASSLRQPGTEAFF. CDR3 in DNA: TGTGCCAGCAGCTTACGGCAGCCCGGGACTGAAGCTTTCTTT.

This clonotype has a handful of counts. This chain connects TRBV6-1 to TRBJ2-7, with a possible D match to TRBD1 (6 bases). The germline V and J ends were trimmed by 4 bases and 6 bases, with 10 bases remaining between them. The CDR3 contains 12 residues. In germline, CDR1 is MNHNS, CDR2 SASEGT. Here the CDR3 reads CASSGFRGEQYF. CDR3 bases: TGTGCCAGCAGTGGGTTCAGGGGCGAGCAGTACTTC.

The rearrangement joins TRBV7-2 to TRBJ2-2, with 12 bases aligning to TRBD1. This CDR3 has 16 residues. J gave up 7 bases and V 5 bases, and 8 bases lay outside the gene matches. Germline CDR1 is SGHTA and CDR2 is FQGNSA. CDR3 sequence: CASSILGQGAVGELFF. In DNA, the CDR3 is TGTGCCAGCAGCATACTGGGACAGGGGGCCGTCGGGGAGCTGTTTTTT.

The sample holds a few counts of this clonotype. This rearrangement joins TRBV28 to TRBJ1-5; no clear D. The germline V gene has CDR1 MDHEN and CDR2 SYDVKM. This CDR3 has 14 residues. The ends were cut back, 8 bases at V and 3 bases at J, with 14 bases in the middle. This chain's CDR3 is CASARGSTNQPQHF. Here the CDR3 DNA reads TGTGCCAGCGCAAGAGGGAGTACCAATCAGCCCCAGCATTTT.

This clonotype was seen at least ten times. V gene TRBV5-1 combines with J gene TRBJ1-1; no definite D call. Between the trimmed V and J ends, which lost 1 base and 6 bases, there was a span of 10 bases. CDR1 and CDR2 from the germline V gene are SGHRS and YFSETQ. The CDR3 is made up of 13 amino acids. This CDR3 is CASSLRESAEAFF. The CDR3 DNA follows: TGCGCCAGCAGCTTGAGGGAATCGGCTGAAGCTTTCTTT.

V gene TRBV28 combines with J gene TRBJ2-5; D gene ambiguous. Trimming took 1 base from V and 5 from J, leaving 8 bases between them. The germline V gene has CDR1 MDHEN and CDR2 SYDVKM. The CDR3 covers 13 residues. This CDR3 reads CASSLLTPETQYF. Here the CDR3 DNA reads TGTGCCAGCAGTTTATTGACTCCGGAGACCCAGTACTTC.

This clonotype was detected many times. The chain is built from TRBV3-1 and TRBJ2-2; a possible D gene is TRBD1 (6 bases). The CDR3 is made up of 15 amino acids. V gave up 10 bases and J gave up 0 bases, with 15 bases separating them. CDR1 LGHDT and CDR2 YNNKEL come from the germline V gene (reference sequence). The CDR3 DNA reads TGTGCCAACTGGACAGCCTACTCGAACACCGGGGAGCTGTTTTTT. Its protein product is CANWTAYSNTGELFF.

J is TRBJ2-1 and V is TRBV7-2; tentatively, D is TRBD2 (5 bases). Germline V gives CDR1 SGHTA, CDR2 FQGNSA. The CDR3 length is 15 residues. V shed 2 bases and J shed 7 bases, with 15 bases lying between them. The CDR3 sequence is CASSLRWRVLNEQFF. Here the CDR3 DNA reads TGTGCCAGCAGCTTAAGATGGCGGGTCCTGAATGAGCAGTTCTTC.

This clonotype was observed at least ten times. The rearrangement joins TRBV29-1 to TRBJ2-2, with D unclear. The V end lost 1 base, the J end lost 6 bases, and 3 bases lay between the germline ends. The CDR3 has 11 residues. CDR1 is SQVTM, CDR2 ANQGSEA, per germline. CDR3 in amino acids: CSVEGAGELFF. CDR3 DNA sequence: TGCAGCGTTGAAGGGGCCGGGGAGCTGTTTTTT.